Following are 30 T cell receptor beta chains from one sample sequenced in a study of T-cell reconstitution after alpha-beta-depleted transplantation in children (dated by TCRdb to 2015 to 2016). To prepare the library, PCR was applied. Instrument on record: Illumina HiSeq 2500. To normalize quantification of the TCRbeta repertoire, the TCR libraries were built with molecular barcoding that relied on unique molecular identifiers. TCRdb applied fastp at Q25 and MiXCR to the public reads, then kept only in-frame beta chains. Rows are combined by CDR3 protein, so each entry shows the most common genes and DNA. For this sample the table gives 500,000 to 750,000 distinct CDR3 sequences, of which more than 20% were detected only once. About 35% of the sample lies in the top ten. The treatment or condition label on this specimen signifies: allogeneic hematopoietic cell transplantation with graft depleted of TCRalphabeta T cells and CD19 B cells.

The sample in question was PBMCs, obtained before TCRalphabeta/CD19-depleted stem cell transplant. The receptor source for this set is a boy under three years old with Wiskott-Aldrich syndrome, due to receive a stem cell transplant.

The CDR3 here is CASRPGLATYNEQFF. CDR3 DNA: TGCGCCAGCAGGCCGGGACTAGCGACCTACAATGAGCAGTTCTTC. The chain carries TRBV5-1 and TRBJ2-1; 10 positions agree with TRBD2. Germline V gene data show CDR1 as SGHRS and CDR2 as YFSETQ. The CDR3 length is 15 residues. The ends lost 5 bases at V and 2 bases at J; junction bases unmatched: 4.

The chain joins TRBV5-1 to TRBJ2-2; no firm D call. This CDR3 is built from 13 residues. The germline gives CDR1 SGHRS, CDR2 YFSETQ. With 5 bases removed from V and 4 bases from J, the gap between germline ends came to 9 bases. CDR3 bases: TGCGCCAGCAGATCGAAATCCACCGGGGAGCTGTTTTTT. Its translation: CASRSKSTGELFF.

In its sample, this clonotype was seen a few times. This chain links TRBV11-2 with TRBJ2-5, with 12 nucleotides matching TRBD2. The CDR3 loop spans 17 amino acids. Trimming removed 0 bases from V and 3 bases from J; junction bases left unmatched: 5. Per the germline V gene, CDR1 is SGHAT and CDR2 is FQNNGV. The CDR3 nucleotides are TGTGCCAGCAGCTTAGATCTGAGACTAGCGGGAGAAGAGACCCAGTACTTC. Translation gives CASSLDLRLAGEETQYF.

V usage is TRBV5-1 and J usage is TRBJ2-3; no firm D call. Germline assignment: CDR1 SGHRS and CDR2 YFSETQ. The V gene lost 1 base and the J gene lost 3 bases, with 6 bases spanning the gap. This CDR3 spans 13 amino acids. For the CDR3, the DNA is TGCGCCAGCAGCTTGTCGACGACAGATACGCAGTATTTT. The encoded protein is CASSLSTTDTQYF. The variable domain in full, completed from reference TRBV5-1 and TRBJ2-3, reads KAGVTQTPRYLIKTRGQQVTLSCSPISGHRSVSWYQQTPGQGLQFLFEYFSETQRNKGNFPGRFSGRQFSNSRSEMNVSTLELGDSALYLCASSLSTTDTQYFGPGTRLTVL.

As for this clonotype: It may be a read error: a sequence one base away is much more abundant. This chain connects TRBV12-3 or TRBV12-4 to TRBJ2-1; D might be TRBD1 or TRBD2, each matching 5 bases. CDR3 size: 10 residues. The V and J ends lost 5 bases and 9 bases respectively, with 5 bases between them. The CDR3: CASSGTEQFF. In DNA, the CDR3 is TGTGCCAGCAGTGGGACTGAGCAGTTCTTC.

V is TRBV11-2 and J is TRBJ1-3; TRBD1 might be the D (5 bases). This CDR3 spans 16 amino acids. The germline V gene encodes CDR1 SGHAT and CDR2 FQNNGV. Trimming took off 0 bases at V and 2 bases at J, with 11 bases between the two ends. This CDR3 is CASSLDWGVAGNTIYF. The CDR3 nucleotides read TGTGCCAGCAGCTTAGATTGGGGGGTCGCTGGAAACACCATATATTTT.

The chain is built from TRBV5-1 and TRBJ2-1, with a possible D match to TRBD2 (6 bases). Deletions cut 0 bases from V and 1 base from J, with 11 bases between. The CDR3 extends over 16 amino acids. Germline CDR1 and CDR2: SGHRS and YFSETQ. The CDR3 loop reads CASSLGRERSYNEQFF. The CDR3 DNA sequence: TGCGCCAGCAGCTTGGGACGGGAGAGATCCTACAATGAGCAGTTCTTC.

Only a few counts were recorded for this clonotype. The V gene is TRBV20-1, the J gene TRBJ1-1, with D tentatively TRBD1 (5 bases). CDR1 DFQATT and CDR2 SNEGSKA come from the germline V gene (reference sequence). Deletions cut 3 bases from V and 10 bases from J, with 15 bases between. The CDR3 is made up of 12 amino acids. The chain's CDR3 is CSARGGEGLAFF. The CDR3 coding sequence is TGCAGTGCTAGGGGGGGAGAGGGTTTAGCTTTCTTT.

This clonotype occurred a few times. The CDR3 nucleotides are TGCGCCAGCAGCTTGGAATTACAGGGGGCGTCTCTGAACACTGAAGCTTTCTTT. This gives the protein CASSLELQGASLNTEAFF. The rearrangement links TRBV5-1 to TRBJ1-1; TRBD1 matches 9 bases. CDR1 is SGHRS, CDR2 YFSETQ, per germline. The CDR3 runs to 18 residues. With V trimmed by 0 bases and J by 0 bases, 9 bases remained unmatched.

The genes are TRBV5-1 and TRBJ2-7; 10 positions agree with TRBD1. CDR1 SGHRS and CDR2 YFSETQ come from the germline V gene. The J segment lost 6 bases and the V segment lost 7 bases, leaving 7 bases of the junction unmatched. The CDR3 sequence is 13 residues long. The CDR3 sequence is CASSGQGMSEQYF. CDR3 nucleotide sequence: TGCGCCAGCTCGGGACAGGGGATGAGCGAGCAGTACTTC.

This rearrangement joins TRBV20-1 to TRBJ1-4, with D maybe TRBD1 (6 bases). Trimming cost V 0 bases and J 0 bases, with 11 bases left between them. The CDR3 sequence is 16 residues long. Germline lookup yields CDR1 DFQATT and CDR2 SNEGSKA (reference sequence). In DNA form, the CDR3 reads TGCAGTGCTAGAGATCGCAGGGGAACAACTAATGAAAAACTGTTTTTT. Translating it yields CSARDRRGTTNEKLFF.

The chain uses TRBV5-5 and TRBJ2-3; 9 bases are shared with TRBD2. Losses at the gene ends were 2 bases for V and 10 bases for J; bases not matched to a gene: 5. In germline, CDR1 is SGHKS, CDR2 YYEKEE (reference sequence). The CDR3 extends over 13 amino acids. This CDR3 is CASSFVAGVAQYF. The CDR3 nucleotides are TGTGCCAGCAGCTTTGTAGCGGGAGTAGCGCAGTATTTT.

This clonotype occurred a few times. This chain connects TRBV12-3 or TRBV12-4 to TRBJ2-1, with D perhaps TRBD1 or TRBD2 (5 bases each). The CDR3 contains 14 residues. Trimming shortened V by 6 bases and J by 5 bases, and 14 bases separated the two germline ends. CDR3 coding DNA: TGTGCCAGCAGCTTGGGACCACGGAACAATGAGCAGTTCTTC. Translation gives CASSLGPRNNEQFF.

This clonotype appeared a single time. Because it lacks the conserved phenylalanine or tryptophan at the end, this CDR3 is likely a read error. The CDR3 protein is CASSLGPGANTGELFL. The CDR3 coding sequence is TGCGCCAGCAGCTTGGGGCCGGGGGCGAACACCGGGGAGCTGTTTCTT. The rearrangement links TRBV5-1 to TRBJ2-2; tentative D call: TRBD2 (6 bases). Trimming removed 0 bases from V and 0 bases from J, with 9 bases in between. The CDR3 runs to 16 residues. Per germline, CDR1 SGHRS and CDR2 YFSETQ.

In its sample, this clonotype was seen a few times. The chain links TRBV20-1 to TRBJ2-3; no clear D. This CDR3 comprises 13 residues. Looked up from germline, CDR1 is DFQATT and CDR2 is SNEGSKA (reference sequence). Trimming took 1 base from V and 0 from J, leaving 5 bases between them. CDR3 sequence: CSARGGSTDTQYF. In DNA form, the CDR3 reads TGCAGTGCTAGAGGTGGGAGCACAGATACGCAGTATTTT.

The CDR3 here is CASSFGQADEQFF. The CDR3 DNA is TGCGCCAGCAGCTTTGGTCAAGCGGATGAGCAGTTCTTC. This chain uses TRBV5-1 with TRBJ2-1, with D possibly TRBD2 on 5 matching bases. Germline V lookup: CDR1 SGHRS, CDR2 YFSETQ. Deletions cut 2 bases from V and 8 bases from J, with 11 bases between. The CDR3 is 13 residues long.

This clonotype was seen a few times. The J gene is TRBJ2-7, the V gene TRBV6-2 or TRBV6-3; 8 positions agree with TRBD2. V lost 6 bases and J lost 3; bases outside the gene matches: 10. The V gene's germline CDR1 is MNHEY and CDR2 SVGEGT. The CDR3 totals 15 residues. The CDR3 nucleotides are TGTGCCAGCAGCCTAGCGACTAGCGCGTTCTACGAGCAGTACTTC. Translating it yields CASSLATSAFYEQYF.

The CDR3 loop is CASSQDWAYQETQYF. As DNA, the CDR3 is TGCGCCAGCAGCCAAGATTGGGCGTACCAAGAGACCCAGTACTTC. The V gene is TRBV4-1, the J gene TRBJ2-5; D is unclear. The ends were cut back, 0 bases at V and 0 bases at J, with 8 bases in the middle. This CDR3 region has 15 residues. Per the germline V gene, CDR1 is MGHRA and CDR2 is YSYEKL.

The chain recombines TRBV15 with TRBJ2-7; TRBD2 matches at 7 bases. Germline assignment: CDR1 LNHNV and CDR2 YYDKDF (reference sequence). V lost 5 bases and J lost 4; bases outside the gene matches: 20. The CDR3 spans 18 residues. CDR3 amino acids: CATSDLGITSERPYEQYF. In nucleotides, the CDR3 is TGTGCCACCAGCGATCTAGGGATAACTAGCGAGCGGCCGTACGAGCAGTACTTC.

This chain links TRBV5-1 with TRBJ1-2; D is ambiguous. CDR1 is SGHRS, CDR2 YFSETQ, per germline. This CDR3 spans 12 amino acids. Trimming cost V 4 bases and J 4 bases, with 8 bases left between them. CDR3 coding DNA: TGCGCCAGCAGCGATGTCCCCTATGGCTACACCTTC. This sequence encodes CASSDVPYGYTF.

The chain carries TRBV12-3 or TRBV12-4 and TRBJ2-3, with D maybe TRBD2 (5 bases). This CDR3 has 14 amino acids. V was trimmed by 6 bases and J by 0 bases, leaving 10 bases between them. CDR3 sequence: CASSTGSSTDTQYF. The DNA for the CDR3 is TGTGCCAGCAGCACGGGATCTAGCACAGATACGCAGTATTTT.

J is TRBJ2-7 and V is TRBV5-1; TRBD1 is a possible D gene (6 bases). CDR1 SGHRS and CDR2 YFSETQ come from the germline V gene. The CDR3 extends over 14 amino acids. Trimming took 3 bases from V and 4 from J, leaving 14 bases between them. The CDR3 bases are TGCGCCAGCAGCTCCGTGGACAGCTCATACGAGCAGTACTTC. Encoded protein: CASSSVDSSYEQYF.

The J gene is TRBJ2-5, the V gene TRBV5-1; tentative D call: TRBD2 (6 bases). The V gene lost 0 bases and the J gene lost 5 bases, with 14 bases spanning the gap. The CDR3 totals 15 residues. In germline, CDR1 is SGHRS, CDR2 YFSETQ. The CDR3 DNA follows: TGCGCCAGCAGCTTGGAGGGCCTAGCGTACGAGACCCAGTACTTC. This encodes CASSLEGLAYETQYF. The full variable domain, in which reference TRBV5-1 and TRBJ2-5 provide the parts outside the CDR3, is KAGVTQTPRYLIKTRGQQVTLSCSPISGHRSVSWYQQTPGQGLQFLFEYFSETQRNKGNFPGRFSGRQFSNSRSEMNVSTLELGDSALYLCASSLEGLAYETQYFGPGTRLLVL.

This clonotype was recorded a few times. The CDR3 region is CSTKGGREYNEQFF. In DNA, the CDR3 is TGCAGCACAAAGGGTGGGCGGGAGTACAATGAGCAGTTCTTC. The V gene is TRBV29-1, the J gene TRBJ2-1; TRBD2 matches 7 bases. The CDR3 totals 14 residues. Per the germline V gene, CDR1 is SQVTM and CDR2 is ANQGSEA. Germline trimming cut 8 bases from V and 4 bases from J; bases unmatched to any gene: 11.

In this sample, this clonotype turned up many times. The junction departs from the called germline gene at one end, perhaps through a read error. The chain has TRBV5-1 and TRBJ1-2; TRBD1 is a possible D gene (5 bases). The CDR3 covers 13 residues. CDR1 and CDR2 (germline): SGHRS, YFSETQ. The CDR3 protein is CASSLDINYGYTF. The CDR3 nucleotides are TGTGCCAGCAGCTTGGACATTAACTATGGCTACACCTTC. The full variable domain, in which reference TRBV5-1 and TRBJ1-2 provide the parts outside the CDR3, is KAGVTQTPRYLIKTRGQQVTLSCSPISGHRSVSWYQQTPGQGLQFLFEYFSETQRNKGNFPGRFSGRQFSNSRSEMNVSTLELGDSALYLCASSLDINYGYTFGSGTRLTVV.

This clonotype was found a few times. J is TRBJ2-3 and V is TRBV20-1; D possibly corresponds to TRBD2 (5 bases). The CDR3 is 14 residues long. V was clipped by 1 base and J by 6 bases, with 14 bases between them. Per germline, CDR1 DFQATT and CDR2 SNEGSKA (reference sequence). This CDR3 reads CSARGGRPQDTQYF. In nucleotides, the CDR3 is TGCAGTGCTAGAGGCGGGCGCCCTCAGGATACGCAGTATTTT.

V usage is TRBV5-1 and J usage is TRBJ2-7; 9 bases are a match to TRBD1. The CDR3 covers 14 residues. Looked up from germline, CDR1 is SGHRS and CDR2 is YFSETQ. With V trimmed by 2 bases and J by 6 bases, 6 bases remained unmatched. The CDR3 reads CASSLQGATPEQYF. The CDR3 bases are TGCGCCAGCAGCTTACAGGGGGCCACTCCCGAGCAGTACTTC.

This clonotype was seen a few times. V and J are TRBV2 and TRBJ2-5; 14 positions match TRBD2. V dropped 5 bases and J dropped 4; count of bases not matched to a gene: 15. The CDR3 covers 19 residues. Germline values: CDR1 SNHLY, CDR2 FYNNEI. The DNA for the CDR3 is TGTGCCAGCAGTCGACAAGGGACTAGCGGGAGTCCGCCCCCAGAGACCCAGTACTTC. Protein product: CASSRQGTSGSPPPETQYF.

The chain joins TRBV20-1 to TRBJ2-7, with TRBD1 identical over 9 bases. The CDR3 runs to 14 residues. Trimming cost V 4 bases and J 3 bases; bases outside gene matches: 7. Germline V gene lookup returns CDR1 DFQATT and CDR2 SNEGSKA (reference sequence). CDR3 amino acids: CSATRRTGDYEQYF. For the CDR3, the DNA is TGCAGTGCTACCCGCCGGACAGGGGACTACGAGCAGTACTTC.

The V gene is TRBV4-2, the J gene TRBJ2-1, with D perhaps matching TRBD2 (6 bases). The CDR3 is 16 amino acids. Germline assignment: CDR1 LGHNA and CDR2 YNFKEQ. With 0 bases removed from V and 4 bases from J, the gap between germline ends came to 13 bases. The CDR3: CASSQEGRDLYNEQFF. CDR3 bases: TGTGCCAGCAGCCAAGAAGGGCGGGATCTATACAATGAGCAGTTCTTC.